The 15 T cell receptor beta chains given below trace back to one sample, sequenced in a study of T cells in localized non-small cell lung cancer. Assay used: immunoSEQ multiplex PCR; TCRdb lists only in-frame clones, some missing. The sample consists of roughly 50,000 clones, roughly four fifths of them appearing once. The material was peripheral blood, obtained before any cancer treatment. The origin of the receptors is a female donor aged 60 or older with stage II squamous cell lung carcinoma.

V usage is TRBV19 and J usage is TRBJ1-3; TRBD1 matches 9 bases. The J segment lost 4 bases and the V segment lost 7 bases, leaving 5 bases of the junction unmatched. Germline V gene sequence: CDR1 LNHDA, CDR2 SQIVND (reference sequence). The CDR3 contains 14 residues. The CDR3 DNA reads TGTGCCAGTACCGCGGACAGGGGCGGAAACACCATATATTTT. Its translation: CASTADRGGNTIYF.

The chain is built from TRBV7-2 and TRBJ2-7; 10 bases line up with TRBD1. Per the germline V gene, CDR1 is SGHTA and CDR2 is FQGNSA. The V gene end was trimmed by 5 bases and the J gene end by 1 base; junction bases not matched to a gene: 5. The CDR3 loop spans 15 amino acids. CDR3 region: CASSPGTGVSYEQYF. CDR3 DNA sequence: TGTGCCAGCAGCCCAGGGACAGGGGTATCCTACGAGCAGTACTTC.

The rearrangement links TRBV30 to TRBJ1-5; TRBD1 is a possible D gene (5 bases). V lost 3 bases and J 0 bases, leaving 6 bases between the germline ends. The CDR3 is 13 residues long. Germline V gene lookup returns CDR1 GTSNPN and CDR2 SVGIG (reference sequence). CDR3 nucleotides: TGTGCCTGGAGCGACAGTAGCAATCAGCCCCAGCATTTT. Its translation is CAWSDSSNQPQHF.

The genes are TRBV5-1 and TRBJ2-7; 9 bases fit TRBD1. Germline V gives CDR1 SGHRS, CDR2 YFSETQ. The V and J ends lost 4 bases and 4 bases, in that order; junction bases with no gene match: 6. CDR3 size: 14 residues. The DNA for the CDR3 is TGCGCCAGCAGCCCCTCCGGACAGGGGTACGAGCAGTACTTC. It encodes CASSPSGQGYEQYF.

The chain uses TRBV9 and TRBJ2-3; D remains ambiguous. Germline V gene data show CDR1 as SGDLS and CDR2 as YYNGEE. V lost 4 bases and J 4 bases, leaving 22 bases between the germline ends. The CDR3 sequence is 17 residues long. As DNA, the CDR3 is TGTGCCAGCAGCTCACCCCTGGGAAAACCCGCGGCAGATACGCAGTATTTT. Translating gives CASSSPLGKPAADTQYF.

The CDR3 nucleotides read TGTGCCAGCAGTTTACAAGCAGGGGCTAACTATGGCTACACCTTC. Its protein is CASSLQAGANYGYTF. The J gene is TRBJ1-2, the V gene TRBV27; maybe TRBD1 (6 bases). CDR3 length: 15 amino acids. V lost 2 bases and J lost 0, with 10 bases in between. Germline CDR1 reads MNHEY; CDR2 reads SMNVEV (reference sequence).

The chain joins TRBV7-2 to TRBJ1-2; D remains unclear. This CDR3 contains 14 residues. CDR1 and CDR2 from the germline V gene are SGHTA and FQGNSA. V lost 4 bases and J 0 bases, leaving 9 bases between the germline ends. CDR3 protein: CASSSQKANYGYTF. CDR3 coding DNA: TGTGCCAGCAGCTCACAGAAAGCTAACTATGGCTACACCTTC.

The genes are TRBV7-3 and TRBJ1-2; D may be TRBD1 (5 bases). V gave up 5 bases and J gave up 6 bases, with 13 bases separating them. The CDR3 is 13 residues long. Per germline, CDR1 SGHTA and CDR2 FQGTGA. This CDR3 reads CASSGPRGDGYTF. In nucleotides, the CDR3 is TGTGCCAGCAGCGGGCCGCGGGGGGATGGCTACACCTTC.

The chain couples TRBV11-3 to TRBJ1-3, with a possible D match to TRBD1 (5 bases). The V gene's germline CDR1 is SGHNT and CDR2 YENEEA. V was shortened by 5 bases and J by 4 bases, with 18 bases between the two germline ends. The CDR3 is made up of 16 amino acids. The CDR3 region has the DNA TGTGCCAGCAGCCAGACGGGGCCTGGGTACGGAAACACCATATATTTT. This translates into CASSQTGPGYGNTIYF. Using reference TRBV11-3 and TRBJ1-3 for the parts outside the CDR3, the full variable domain is EAGVVQSPRYKIIEKKQPVAFWCNPISGHNTLYWYLQNLGQGPELLIRYENEEAVDDSQLPKDRFSAERLKGVDSTLKIQPAELGDSAVYLCASSQTGPGYGNTIYFGEGSWLTVV.

The chain joins TRBV27 to TRBJ1-1; D is perhaps TRBD1 (5 bases). Germline assignment: CDR1 MNHEY and CDR2 SMNVEV (reference sequence). This CDR3 contains 15 residues. The V end was cut by 8 bases, the J end by 0 bases, with 16 bases between. The CDR3, as DNA: TGTGCCAGCCGCTACCTCAGGGCCTTGAACACTGAAGCTTTCTTT. It is translated as CASRYLRALNTEAFF.

The gene calls are TRBV5-1 and TRBJ1-1; weak D call: TRBD1 (5 bases). CDR3 size: 13 residues. Trimming took off 5 bases at V and 1 base at J, with 9 bases between the two ends. Germline V gene sequence: CDR1 SGHRS, CDR2 YFSETQ. The CDR3 DNA sequence: TGCGCCAGCAGTAATCAGGGGAACACTGAAGCTTTCTTT. Residues: CASSNQGNTEAFF.

The chain has TRBV4-2 and TRBJ2-5; D is possibly TRBD2 (6 bases). This CDR3 spans 14 amino acids. Between the trimmed V and J ends, which lost 2 bases and 4 bases, there was a span of 11 bases. The germline V gene has CDR1 LGHNA and CDR2 YNFKEQ. CDR3 in amino acids: CASSQWDGRETQYF. For the CDR3, the DNA is TGTGCCAGCAGCCAATGGGACGGGAGAGAGACCCAGTACTTC.

The chain employs TRBV7-2 and TRBJ1-3; D is unclear. Germline V gives CDR1 SGHTA, CDR2 FQGNSA. The CDR3 has 13 residues. V was pared by 5 bases and J by 4 bases, with 9 bases between. The CDR3 protein is CASSPYEGNTIYF. CDR3 nucleotides: TGTGCCAGCAGCCCCTATGAGGGAAACACCATATATTTT.

The chain is built from TRBV30 and TRBJ2-3; the match to TRBD2 covers 9 bases. V dropped 1 base and J dropped 6; count of bases not matched to a gene: 11. Germline V gives CDR1 GTSNPN, CDR2 SVGIG (reference sequence). This CDR3 comprises 16 residues. This CDR3 reads CAWSAGTSRVMDTQYF. DNA of the CDR3: TGTGCCTGGAGTGCCGGGACTAGCCGAGTCATGGATACGCAGTATTTT.

This chain uses TRBV7-6 with TRBJ1-3; 7 bases match TRBD1. The junction had 4 bases not matched to a gene; V was cut back by 5 bases and J by 0 bases. Germline lookup yields CDR1 SGHVS and CDR2 FNYEAQ. The CDR3 is made up of 15 amino acids. The CDR3 sequence is CASSRRDSSGNTIYF. The DNA of the CDR3 is TGTGCCAGCAGCAGACGGGACAGCTCTGGAAACACCATATATTTT.